This entry lists 8 T cell receptor beta chains sequenced from one sample in a study of control samples from healthy donors and cancer patients. Using immunoSEQ multiplex PCR, the repertoire was profiled, and TCRdb retains in-frame clones only, with some absent. This sample yields about 150,000 clones, of which approximately 94% are seen a single time; more than 4.5% belongs to the top ten. The sequenced sample was blood. These receptors were obtained from a man younger than 35 in good health.

The chain couples TRBV2 to TRBJ1-6; TRBD1 matches 7 bases. The V gene end was trimmed by 3 bases and the J gene end by 7 bases; junction bases not matched to a gene: 3. The CDR3 contains 14 residues. Germline values: CDR1 SNHLY, CDR2 FYNNEI. Here the CDR3 DNA reads TGTGCCAGCAGTGATGGGACAGCGAATTCACCCCTCCACTTT. Translating it yields CASSDGTANSPLHF.

The chain is built from TRBV5-6 and TRBJ1-1; a possible D gene is TRBD1 (6 bases). Per the germline V gene, CDR1 is SGHDT and CDR2 is YYEEEE. This CDR3 has 13 amino acids. Trimming pared 2 bases from V and 6 bases from J, leaving 11 bases between. The CDR3 nucleotides are TGTGCCAGCAGCTTAACAGGGAGAGCTGAAGCTTTCTTT. Its translation: CASSLTGRAEAFF.

The chain combines TRBV4-1 with TRBJ2-1, with D perhaps TRBD2 (5 bases). The germline V gene encodes CDR1 MGHRA and CDR2 YSYEKL. This CDR3 comprises 15 residues. V shed 0 bases and J shed 10 bases, with 16 bases lying between them. The CDR3 DNA follows: TGCGCCAGCAGCCAAGAGGGGAGTAGTGTAAGGGAGCAGTTCTTC. Translated: CASSQEGSSVREQFF.

This sequence joins TRBV7-8 and TRBJ1-3; weak D call: TRBD1 (6 bases). Trimming stripped 5 bases from V and 2 bases from J, with 22 bases between. The CDR3 has 18 amino acids. Germline V gene lookup returns CDR1 SGHVS and CDR2 FQNEAQ. The CDR3 DNA reads as TGTGCCAGCAGCCCCCGAGGATATTTGGGGGCGCCTGGAAACACCATATATTTT. Its translation: CASSPRGYLGAPGNTIYF.

This sequence joins TRBV28 and TRBJ1-4; possibly TRBD1 for D (6 bases). V lost 8 bases and J lost 7, with 14 bases in between. The CDR3 is made up of 13 amino acids. CDR1 is MDHEN, CDR2 SYDVKM, per germline. The CDR3 is CASRQVAAEKLFF. The CDR3 bases are TGTGCCAGCCGACAGGTTGCTGCTGAAAAACTGTTTTTT.

This chain links TRBV2 with TRBJ1-3; weak D call: TRBD1 (6 bases). The CDR3 covers 17 residues. Trimming shortened V by 1 base and J by 3 bases, and 16 bases separated the two germline ends. CDR1 is SNHLY, CDR2 FYNNEI, per germline. The CDR3 spells CASSEEGGGQLGNTIYF. The DNA of the CDR3 is TGTGCCAGCAGTGAAGAGGGGGGAGGACAGCTTGGAAACACCATATATTTT.

The rearrangement uses TRBV6-6 and TRBJ1-2; no firm D call. This CDR3 region has 15 residues. Germline CDR1 is MNHNY and CDR2 is SVGAGI (reference sequence). Trimming took off 0 bases at V and 8 bases at J, with 16 bases between the two ends. The CDR3 region has the DNA TGTGCCAGCAGTTACTCGGAATGGACGGCGGAGGGCTACACCTTC. This sequence encodes CASSYSEWTAEGYTF.

The chain uses TRBV6-6 and TRBJ1-4; no reliable D call. This CDR3 spans 14 amino acids. Deletions cut 4 bases from V and 3 bases from J, with 9 bases between. Germline CDR1 reads MNHNY; CDR2 reads SVGAGI (reference sequence). The CDR3 protein is CASSWPGSNEKLFF. The CDR3, as DNA: TGTGCCAGCAGTTGGCCGGGTTCTAATGAAAAACTGTTTTTT.